One sample yielded the 12 T cell receptor beta chains listed below, sequenced in a study of blood T cell repertoires in COVID-19. Sequenced by immunoSEQ multiplex PCR; TCRdb stores in-frame clones only, minus some. Altogether hundreds of thousands of clones are present, about four fifths being singletons, with the ten largest covering under 3%. The sample taken for sequencing was peripheral blood. The receptors here all came from a middle-aged woman with active or convalescent COVID-19.

This chain joins TRBV29-1 and TRBJ2-3; maybe TRBD1 (6 bases). The CDR3 sequence is 14 residues long. V was clipped by 7 bases and J by 1 base, with 15 bases between them. Germline values: CDR1 SQVTM, CDR2 ANQGSEA. CDR3 DNA: TGCAGCGCCCCGAAGGCAGGGGGCACAGATACGCAGTATTTT. This translates into CSAPKAGGTDTQYF.

V is TRBV6-2 or TRBV6-3 and J is TRBJ1-2; D perhaps matches TRBD1 (6 bases). The CDR3 covers 13 residues. Germline V CDR1 and CDR2: MNHEY, SVGEGT. Trimming cost V 6 bases and J 7 bases, with 15 bases left between them. In nucleotides, the CDR3 is TGTGCCAGCAGCCCCGACAGGTCGACTGGCTACACCTTC. Its protein is CASSPDRSTGYTF.

This clone was detected once. The chain links TRBV6-5 to TRBJ1-3; D not certain. The CDR3 loop spans 14 amino acids. V was trimmed by 0 bases and J by 1 base, leaving 4 bases between them. Germline CDR1 and CDR2: MNHEY and SVGAGI. CDR3 bases: TGTGCCAGCAGTTACTCCAGGTCTGGAAACACCATATATTTT. Translating it yields CASSYSRSGNTIYF.

This clone has only a few counts. The chain employs TRBV30 and TRBJ1-4; no clear D. V lost 1 base and J 3 bases, leaving 15 bases between the germline ends. The germline CDR1 and CDR2 sequences are GTSNPN and SVGIG (reference sequence). CDR3 length: 16 residues. The CDR3 DNA follows: TGTGCCTGGAGTGAAGACTGGAGCGTGGCTAATGAAAAACTGTTTTTT. Protein product: CAWSEDWSVANEKLFF.

CDR3 region: CASSFLGQGLTNYGYTF. CDR3 DNA sequence: TGTGCCAGCTCGTTCCTGGGACAGGGCTTAACTAACTATGGCTACACCTTC. J is TRBJ1-2 and V is TRBV2; 9 bases map to TRBD1. The V gene end was trimmed by 8 bases and the J gene end by 0 bases; junction bases not matched to a gene: 13. Germline lookup yields CDR1 SNHLY and CDR2 FYNNEI. There are 17 residues in the CDR3. The full variable domain, completed using reference TRBV2 and TRBJ1-2, is EPEVTQTPSHQVTQMGQEVILRCVPISNHLYFYWYRQILGQKVEFLVSFYNNEISEKSEIFDDQFSVERPDGSNFTLKIRSTKLEDSAMYFCASSFLGQGLTNYGYTFGSGTRLTVV.

CDR3 in DNA: TGCGCCAGCAGCTTGGGGCTCGGGTCGGCCTACAATGAGCAGTTCTTC. Its translation is CASSLGLGSAYNEQFF. V usage is TRBV5-1 and J usage is TRBJ2-1; no firm D call. CDR3 size: 16 residues. Trimming removed 0 bases at V and 2 bases at J, with 12 bases between. The germline gives CDR1 SGHRS, CDR2 YFSETQ.

The rearrangement links TRBV15 to TRBJ1-1; D not certain. This CDR3 region has 14 residues. In germline, CDR1 is LNHNV, CDR2 YYDKDF (reference sequence). The V end was cut by 1 base, the J end by 5 bases, with 11 bases between. In DNA, the CDR3 is TGTGCCACCAGCAGAGGTACCTATGAAACTGAAGCTTTCTTT. This codes for CATSRGTYETEAFF.

This clone was found a few times. The CDR3 reads CASSIPRSGSLGQFF. CDR3 in DNA: TGTGCCAGTAGTATCCCTAGGAGCGGGAGCCTGGGGCAGTTCTTC. The rearrangement uses TRBV19 and TRBJ2-1; TRBD2 aligns across 8 bases. Germline values: CDR1 LNHDA, CDR2 SQIVND (reference sequence). V lost 3 bases, J lost 12 bases, and 13 bases stayed unmatched. The length of the CDR3 is 15 residues.

This clone showed up just once. The rearrangement joins TRBV30 to TRBJ1-2, with 7 nucleotides matching TRBD1. Trimming removed 7 bases from V and 3 bases from J; junction bases left unmatched: 5. Germline V gene sequence: CDR1 GTSNPN, CDR2 SVGIG (reference sequence). The CDR3 contains 12 residues. The CDR3 DNA reads TGTGCCTCAGGGGGTTGGGACTATGGCTACACCTTC. It yields the protein CASGGWDYGYTF. Full variable domain (remainder filled in from reference TRBV30 and TRBJ1-2): SQTIHQWPATLVQPVGSPLSLECTVEGTSNPNLYWYRQAAGRGLQLLFYSVGIGQISSEVPQNLSASRPQDRQFILSSKKLLLSDSGFYLCASGGWDYGYTFGSGTRLTVV.

This chain uses TRBV5-6 with TRBJ2-5; D remains ambiguous. The germline CDR1 and CDR2 sequences are SGHDT and YYEEEE. Between the trimmed V and J ends, which lost 1 base and 1 base, there was a span of 5 bases. CDR3 size: 13 residues. CDR3 region: CASSLQAQETQYF. The CDR3 nucleotides read TGTGCCAGCAGCTTGCAGGCCCAAGAGACCCAGTACTTC.

The V and J genes are TRBV6-5 and TRBJ2-3; no firm D call. The V end was cut by 5 bases, the J end by 4 bases, with 7 bases between. Germline CDR1 is MNHEY and CDR2 is SVGAGI. CDR3 size: 12 residues. The CDR3 coding sequence is TGTGCCAGCAGTCCCCAGGCAGATACGCAGTATTTT. Translated: CASSPQADTQYF.

This clone turned up a few times. This chain connects TRBV5-5 to TRBJ1-1; D unresolved. The V end lost 6 bases, the J end lost 3 bases, and 15 bases lay between the germline ends. Looked up from germline, CDR1 is SGHKS and CDR2 is YYEKEE (reference sequence). This CDR3 spans 14 amino acids. The CDR3 sequence: CASTQGGVDTEAFF. The CDR3 DNA reads TGTGCCAGCACCCAAGGAGGAGTTGACACTGAAGCTTTCTTT.